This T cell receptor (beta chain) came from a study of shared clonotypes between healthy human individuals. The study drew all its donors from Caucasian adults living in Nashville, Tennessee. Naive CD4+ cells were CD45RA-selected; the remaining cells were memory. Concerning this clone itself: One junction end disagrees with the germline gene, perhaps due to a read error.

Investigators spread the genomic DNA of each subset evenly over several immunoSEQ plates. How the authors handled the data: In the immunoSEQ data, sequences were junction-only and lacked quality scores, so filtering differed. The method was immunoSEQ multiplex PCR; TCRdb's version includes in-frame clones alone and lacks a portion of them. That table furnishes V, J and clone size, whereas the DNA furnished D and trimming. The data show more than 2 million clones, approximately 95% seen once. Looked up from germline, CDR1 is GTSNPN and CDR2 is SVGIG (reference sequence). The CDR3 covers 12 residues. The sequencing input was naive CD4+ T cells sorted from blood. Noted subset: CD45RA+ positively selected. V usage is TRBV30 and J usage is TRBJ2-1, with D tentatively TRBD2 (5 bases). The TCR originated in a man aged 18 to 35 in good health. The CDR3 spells CAWSERNRDQVF. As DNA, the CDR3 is TGTGCCTGGAGTGAGAGGAACCGGGATCAGGTCTTC.